Here is one T cell receptor (beta chain) with its context. Extraction of genomic DNA in unsorted samples used approximately 100 million PBMCs. This sample was taken from a study of shared clonotypes between healthy human individuals. The unsorted PBMC sample used ten immunoSEQ deep assay plates. The assay was immunoSEQ multiplex PCR, and TCRdb's table has in-frame clones only and misses some. The table has about half a million clones, 81% seen once. The germline V gene encodes CDR1 MNHEY and CDR2 SMNVEV (reference sequence). The CDR3 has 13 amino acids. Trimming shortened V by 6 bases and J by 0 bases, and 5 bases separated the two germline ends.

Material for sequencing was PBMCs. The clonotype comes from a woman in her thirties or forties in good health. Some clones in this sample may be carry-over from other donors' samples. This chain connects TRBV27 to TRBJ2-2; the D is unclear. The CDR3 reads CASRTTNTGELFF. Written as DNA, the CDR3 is TGTGCCAGCAGAACCACGAACACCGGGGAGCTGTTTTTT.